This T cell receptor (beta chain) stems from a study of cytomegalovirus exposure and HLA in healthy donors. On the study more broadly: From 150 million to 200 million T cells, an earlier analysis saw approximately 110 million unique TCR beta sequences.

Points on this clone: As yet, its antigen is unknown.

The V end lost 0 bases, the J end lost 5 bases, and 19 bases lay between the germline ends. CDR1 and CDR2 (germline): MNHEY, SMNVEV (reference sequence). CDR3 size: 17 residues. Study-wide results and limits: Cytomegalovirus association was assigned to around 150 TCR beta chains. Presence/absence analyses assumed roughly uniform sequencing depth across donors. Within a later analysis, the majority of CMV-associated TCR beta chains appeared HLA-restricted.

PCR employed 60 Vbeta and 13 Jbeta primers. The assay was immunoSEQ multiplex PCR, and TCRdb's table has in-frame clones only and misses some. Of 170,000 or so clones in the sample, approximately 82% are singletons; the top ten hold roughly 6.7%. The sequence came from a man aged 50-60 years in good health and CMV-seropositive. V is TRBV27 and J is TRBJ2-5; D gene unclear. The specimen was PBMCs. The CDR3: CASSLSNPFRVGETQYF. CDR3 DNA sequence: TGTGCCAGCAGTTTATCAAATCCTTTCCGGGTCGGGGAGACCCAGTACTTC.